These T cell receptor beta chains were read from a single sample in a study of PD-1 blockade in classical Hodgkin lymphoma. TCRdb's copy holds only in-frame clones and misses some; the assay was immunoSEQ multiplex PCR. This table has 80,000 to 95,000 clones, over 80% appearing once. Source: peripheral blood mononuclear cells (PBMCs), taken before the fourth cycle of nivolumab. These receptors originate from a human donor with classical Hodgkin lymphoma. The CDR3 runs from the conserved cysteine through the conserved F or W.

V gene | CDR3 protein
TRBV28 | CASGVAHEQYF
TRBV6-1 | CASSGQGLTFGNTIYF
TRBV2 | CASTREGRGYTF
TRBV7-2 | CASSLVGTGDTEAFF
TRBV5-8 | CASSLAFLRDRGYEQYF
TRBV9 | CASSVALGTGLYGYTF
TRBV27 | CASSRLVNTGELFF
TRBV28 | CASSYKIHYEQYF
TRBV5-1 | CASSLATGGLVATEAFF
TRBV5-1 | CASSPATAATNEKLFF
TRBV19 | CASSFLTSTGNTIYF
TRBV19 | CASTHGAGQTYEQYF
TRBV7-7 | CASSLSKTTEAFF
TRBV21-1 | CASSKATPGYQTEAFF
TRBV2 | CATSAGAGTEAFF
TRBV5-6 | CASRTTSGPYNEQFF
TRBV27 | CASSLWGSGGTEAFF
TRBV10-1 | CASSESEVLAGVVQYF
TRBV10-3 | CAISTGGIETQYF
TRBV5-4 | CASSLGPNYEQYF
TRBV7-2 | CASKGGQLETQYF
TRBV19 | CASAGTVNTEAFF
TRBV28 | CASSARAIQETQYF
TRBV6-9 | CASSPGQGITYEQYF
TRBV6-5 | CASTYGLGWEQYF
TRBV28 | CASSLAGMNTEAFF
TRBV10-3 | CAISDSRISYEQYF
TRBV19 | CASSRVVGGTGANVLTF
TRBV5-1 | CASSLMGLAGVNEQFF
TRBV10-3 | CAISETGGNYGYTF
TRBV19 | CASSSRTGSEKLFF
TRBV19 | CASNSGLAHEQYF
TRBV29-1 | CSVQVGETQYF
TRBV7-2 | CASSSSPGHLSTDTQYF
TRBV5-4 | CAVPGQGRSGYTF